This is a list of T cell receptor beta chains from one sample in a study of shared clonotypes between healthy human individuals. TCRdb's table, derived via immunoSEQ multiplex PCR, lists solely in-frame clones and lacks some. The data hold fewer than 1 million clones, with about 96% observed a single time. Specimen: naive CD8+ T cells sorted from blood. These receptors were obtained from a man aged 25-45 years in good health. Both conserved end residues are part of each CDR3. A D gene is named only where the DNA matches it firmly. Only some rows state a clone size, as once, few, many or a class for expanded clones.

j_call,v_call,d_call,clone_size,cdr3_aa,cdr3_nt
TRBJ2-7,TRBV29-1,.,.,CSGTGTDSYEQYF,TGCAGCGGAACCGGGACGGATTCCTACGAGCAGTACTTC
TRBJ2-7,TRBV29-1,.,.,CSVEDGAAESYEQYF,TGCAGCGTTGAGGATGGAGCAGCTGAGTCCTACGAGCAGTACTTC
TRBJ2-7,TRBV7-9,.,.,CASSRGTAAYEQYF,TGTGCCAGCAGCCGAGGAACGGCGGCCTACGAGCAGTACTTC
TRBJ2-3,TRBV9,TRBD1,once,CASSDSRDRGDADTQYF,TGTGCCAGCAGCGATTCCCGGGACAGGGGGGATGCAGATACGCAGTATTTT
TRBJ2-7,TRBV5-5,TRBD1,.,CASSPRDSVYEQYF,TGTGCCAGCAGCCCTCGGGACAGCGTCTACGAGCAGTACTTC
TRBJ2-5,TRBV7-9,TRBD2,.,CASSLSTSWETQYF,TGTGCCAGCAGCTTATCGACTAGCTGGGAGACCCAGTACTTC
TRBJ2-1,TRBV4-2,TRBD2,.,CASSQEWRLALYNEQFF,TGTGCCAGCAGCCAAGAGTGGAGACTAGCGTTATACAATGAGCAGTTCTTC
TRBJ2-7,TRBV2,TRBD1,.,CASSEEGAVYEQYF,TGTGCCAGCAGTGAAGAGGGGGCAGTTTACGAGCAGTACTTC
TRBJ2-2,TRBV7-8,TRBD2,.,CASSLGTSGYTGELFF,TGTGCCAGCAGCTTAGGCACTAGCGGCTACACCGGGGAGCTGTTTTTT
TRBJ2-1,TRBV30,TRBD2,.,CAWSVQIKTSGSSYNEQFF,TGTGCCTGGAGTGTGCAGATAAAGACTAGCGGAAGCTCCTACAATGAGCAGTTCTTC
TRBJ1-1,TRBV14,.,.,CASSQDVRVGANTEAFF,TGTGCCAGCAGCCAAGATGTGCGGGTTGGGGCGAACACTGAAGCTTTCTTT
TRBJ2-7,TRBV5-1,.,.,CASSLVADEQYF,TGCGCCAGCAGCTTGGTGGCAGACGAGCAGTACTTC
TRBJ1-3,TRBV13,.,.,CASSDTRDTFSGNTIYF,TGTGCCAGCAGCGATACCCGGGACACGTTCTCTGGAAACACCATATATTTT
TRBJ2-7,TRBV12-2,.,few,CASRSGQSLYEQYF,TGTGCAAGTCGCTCAGGACAGTCCCTTTACGAGCAGTACTTC
TRBJ2-7,TRBV28,TRBD2,.,CASSLAGGVREQYF,TGTGCCAGCAGTTTGGCCGGGGGGGTGAGGGAGCAGTACTTC
TRBJ2-1,TRBV9,.,.,CASSGIGGKDNNEQFF,TGTGCCAGCAGCGGAATAGGAGGGAAAGATAACAATGAGCAGTTCTTC